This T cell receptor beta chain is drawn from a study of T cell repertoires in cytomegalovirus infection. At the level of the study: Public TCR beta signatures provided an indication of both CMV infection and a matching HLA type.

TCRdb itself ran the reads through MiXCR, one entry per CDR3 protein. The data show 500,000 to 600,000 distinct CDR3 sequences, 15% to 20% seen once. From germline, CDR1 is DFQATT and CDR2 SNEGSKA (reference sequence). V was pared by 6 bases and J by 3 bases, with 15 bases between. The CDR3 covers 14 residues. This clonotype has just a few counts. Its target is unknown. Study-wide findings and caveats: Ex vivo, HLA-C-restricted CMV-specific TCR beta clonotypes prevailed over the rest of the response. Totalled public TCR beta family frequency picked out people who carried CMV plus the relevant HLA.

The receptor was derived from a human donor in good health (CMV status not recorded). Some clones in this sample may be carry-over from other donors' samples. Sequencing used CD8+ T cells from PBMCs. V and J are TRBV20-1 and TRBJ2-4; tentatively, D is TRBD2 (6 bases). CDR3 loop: CSALGGVGKNIQYF. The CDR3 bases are TGCAGTGCCCTTGGAGGGGTTGGCAAAAACATTCAGTACTTC.